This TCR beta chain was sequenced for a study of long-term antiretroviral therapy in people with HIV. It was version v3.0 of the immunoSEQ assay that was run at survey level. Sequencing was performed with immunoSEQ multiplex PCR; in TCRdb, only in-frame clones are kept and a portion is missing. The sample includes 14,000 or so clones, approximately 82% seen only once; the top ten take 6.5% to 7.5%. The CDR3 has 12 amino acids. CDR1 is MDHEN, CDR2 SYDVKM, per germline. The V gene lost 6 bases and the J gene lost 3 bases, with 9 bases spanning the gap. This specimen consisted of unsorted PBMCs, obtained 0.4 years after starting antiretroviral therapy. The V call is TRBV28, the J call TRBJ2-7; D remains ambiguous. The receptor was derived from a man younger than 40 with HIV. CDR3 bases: TGTGCCAGCAGCCCCCCAGGCTACGAGCAGTACTTC. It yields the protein CASSPPGYEQYF.